The TCR beta chain under discussion was sequenced for a study of blood T cell repertoires in COVID-19. For the study at large: The study drew acute and convalescent COVID-19 samples from the United States, Italy and Spain. The cDNA or gDNA used as material had been derived from T cells, B-cell-depleted T cells, or PBMCs.

In the authors' workflow: Estimation of nucleated cell counts relied on the amplification of reference gene primers. Libraries were prepared by immunoSEQ multiplex PCR; TCRdb keeps only in-frame clonotypes and omits some of them. The DNA was the basis for D and trimming; V, J and clone size are from that table. The sample comprises more than 110,000 clones, about 83% of which are singletons, and roughly 4% rests with the top ten. Trimming removed 3 bases from V and 5 bases from J, with 23 bases in between. The germline CDR1 and CDR2 sequences are ENHRY and SYGVKD. CDR3 length: 17 residues. The sample consisted of peripheral blood. This receptor was identified in a woman in her thirties or forties with acute or convalescent COVID-19. J is TRBJ2-7 and V is TRBV10-3; a weak D match, TRBD2 (5 bases). CDR3 DNA sequence: TGTGCCATCAGTGAAGGGATGGCTGTCGGGGTTGAAAACGAGCAGTACTTC. The encoded protein is CAISEGMAVGVENEQYF.